Presented here are 19 T cell receptor beta chains from one specimen sequenced in a study of OX40 agonist ivuxolimab in advanced cancers. TCRdb's table, derived via immunoSEQ multiplex PCR, lists solely in-frame clones and lacks some. The repertoire holds some 70,000 clones, 80% to 90% seen once, with nearly 8.5% in the top ten. The specimen comprised CD4+ or CD8+ T cells sorted from blood, sampled in a trial of the OX40 agonist ivuxolimab. The source of these receptors is an adult with an advanced solid tumor such as melanoma, head and neck, liver or kidney cancer.

Here the CDR3 DNA reads TGTGCCAGTAGTAGTCAGGGGGCGCACATTCAGTACTTC. Translating it yields CASSSQGAHIQYF. V gene TRBV19 combines with J gene TRBJ2-4; 8 bases align to TRBD1. Germline V gene lookup returns CDR1 LNHDA and CDR2 SQIVND (reference sequence). Trimming at V came to 4 bases and at J to 8 bases, leaving 4 bases not matched to a gene. This CDR3 region has 13 residues.

The rearrangement links TRBV18 to TRBJ1-2; D unclear. The V and J ends lost 3 bases and 8 bases respectively, with 13 bases between them. Germline-derived CDR1 and CDR2 are KGHSH and LQKENI. This CDR3 spans 13 amino acids. The CDR3 coding sequence is TGTGCCAGCTCACCCGACGGGGTGCGAGGCTACACCTTC. As protein: CASSPDGVRGYTF. Filled out from reference TRBV18 and TRBJ1-2, the complete variable domain reads NAGVMQNPRHLVRRRGQEARLRCSPMKGHSHVYWYRQLPEEGLKFMVYLQKENIIDESGMPKERFSAEFPKEGPSILRIQQVVRGDSAAYFCASSPDGVRGYTFGSGTRLTVV.

The V and J genes are TRBV6-1 and TRBJ1-2, with unresolved D. V was trimmed by 2 bases and J by 2 bases, leaving 15 bases between them. The CDR3 length is 16 residues. Germline lookup yields CDR1 MNHNS and CDR2 SASEGT. The CDR3 loop is CASSEKGLGRNYGYTF. CDR3 DNA sequence: TGTGCCAGCAGTGAAAAGGGTCTGGGTCGGAACTATGGCTACACCTTC.

This chain connects TRBV6-4 to TRBJ2-2; D not certain. Trimming pared 5 bases from V and 6 bases from J, leaving 4 bases between. The CDR3 runs 11 residues. Germline CDR1 MRHNA, CDR2 SNTAGT. The DNA for the CDR3 is TGTGCCAGCAGTTTCGCCGGGGAGCTGTTTTTT. Protein product: CASSFAGELFF.

The V call is TRBV5-1, the J call TRBJ1-6; D may be TRBD1 (6 bases). Trimming cost V 4 bases and J 7 bases, with 15 bases left between them. There are 15 residues in the CDR3. The germline V gene has CDR1 SGHRS and CDR2 YFSETQ. CDR3 sequence: CASSLEGGKNSPLHF. As DNA, the CDR3 is TGCGCCAGCAGCCTGGAGGGGGGGAAGAATTCACCCCTCCACTTT.

The chain is built from TRBV5-1 and TRBJ1-1, with D unresolved. The CDR3 consists of 11 residues. V dropped 5 bases and J dropped 3 bases, with 5 bases sitting between them. Germline V gene data show CDR1 as SGHRS and CDR2 as YFSETQ. The CDR3 DNA reads TGCGCCAGCAGACTAGACACTGAAGCTTTCTTT. The encoded protein is CASRLDTEAFF.

CDR3 in amino acids: CASSSGPGASYEQYF. In DNA, the CDR3 is TGTGCCAGCAGCTCCGGCCCGGGCGCCTCCTACGAGCAGTACTTC. This chain connects TRBV5-4 to TRBJ2-7; D uncertain. This CDR3 is 15 amino acids long. Germline CDR1 reads SGHNT; CDR2 reads YYREEE (reference sequence). V was cut by 3 bases and J by 0 bases, with 13 bases left in between.

The gene calls are TRBV6-5 and TRBJ1-2; weak D call: TRBD1 (5 bases). Trimming stripped 0 bases from V and 0 bases from J, with 8 bases between. The germline V gene encodes CDR1 MNHEY and CDR2 SVGAGI. The CDR3 extends over 15 amino acids. The CDR3 DNA sequence: TGTGCCAGCAGTTACTCAGGGACCTCTAACTATGGCTACACCTTC. It is translated as CASSYSGTSNYGYTF.

This sequence joins TRBV7-3 and TRBJ2-2; possibly TRBD1 for D (5 bases). CDR1 is SGHTA, CDR2 FQGTGA, per germline. CDR3 length: 13 residues. Trimming took off 6 bases at V and 7 bases at J, with 12 bases between the two ends. The CDR3 protein is CASSPRASGELFF. In DNA form, the CDR3 reads TGTGCCAGCAGTCCCAGGGCAAGCGGGGAGCTGTTTTTT.

The chain combines TRBV27 with TRBJ1-2; D is perhaps TRBD1 (5 bases). The CDR3 sequence is 13 residues long. Trimming shortened V by 2 bases and J by 4 bases, and 8 bases separated the two germline ends. The V gene's germline CDR1 is MNHEY and CDR2 SMNVEV (reference sequence). CDR3 residues: CASSLRGIYGYTF. The CDR3 bases are TGTGCCAGCAGTTTAAGGGGCATCTATGGCTACACCTTC.

This sequence joins TRBV19 and TRBJ2-5; TRBD2 might be the D (5 bases). The CDR3 is 11 amino acids. V was trimmed by 2 bases and J by 7 bases, leaving 5 bases between them. Germline lookup yields CDR1 LNHDA and CDR2 SQIVND (reference sequence). In nucleotides, the CDR3 is TGTGCCAGTAGTATAAGCGGGACCCAGTACTTC. Translation: CASSISGTQYF.

This rearrangement joins TRBV10-3 to TRBJ1-5; 10 bases line up with TRBD1. Per the germline V gene, CDR1 is ENHRY and CDR2 is SYGVKD. CDR3 length: 14 residues. Trimming took 5 bases from V and 5 from J; bases not matched to a gene: 3. CDR3 residues: CAISTGTGDQPQHF. The CDR3 coding sequence is TGTGCCATCAGTACCGGGACAGGGGATCAGCCCCAGCATTTT.

This clone has more than one count but fewer than ten. The chain employs TRBV5-6 and TRBJ1-6; D gene uncertain. Deletions cut 1 base from V and 9 bases from J, with 14 bases between. The CDR3 runs to 15 residues. Germline loops: CDR1 SGHDT, CDR2 YYEEEE. In DNA form, the CDR3 reads TGTGCCAGCAGCTTGTGGGGAGTTTTAGGTTCACCCCTCCACTTT. Translation gives CASSLWGVLGSPLHF.

This clone was seen just once. CDR3 in amino acids: CASSQDITPSSDPSADTQYF. As DNA, the CDR3 is TGCGCCAGCAGCCAAGATATAACGCCGTCATCGGACCCTTCGGCAGATACGCAGTATTTT. The J gene is TRBJ2-3, the V gene TRBV4-1, with unresolved D. The V gene lost 0 bases and the J gene lost 4 bases, with 26 bases spanning the gap. The CDR3 covers 20 residues. Germline CDR1 and CDR2: MGHRA and YSYEKL.

The rearrangement links TRBV7-2 to TRBJ2-2; D is possibly TRBD2 (5 bases). The V end was cut by 6 bases, the J end by 2 bases, with 13 bases between. CDR1 is SGHTA, CDR2 FQGNSA, per germline. The CDR3 is 15 residues long. CDR3 bases: TGTGCCAGCAGGCGCCCGGGGTCCAACACCGGGGAGCTGTTTTTT. Translation: CASRRPGSNTGELFF. The entire variable domain, with the rest obtained from reference TRBV7-2 and TRBJ2-2, is as follows: GAGVSQSPSNKVTEKGKDVELRCDPISGHTALYWYRQSLGQGLEFLIYFQGNSAPDKSGLPSDRFSAERTGGSVSTLTIQRTQQEDSAVYLCASRRPGSNTGELFFGEGSRLTVL.

The chain is built from TRBV9 and TRBJ2-3; D gene unclear. Germline assignment: CDR1 SGDLS and CDR2 YYNGEE. The CDR3 loop spans 12 amino acids. V was trimmed by 0 bases and J by 6 bases, leaving 5 bases between them. CDR3 DNA: TGTGCCAGCAGCGTAGGTACTGATACGCAGTATTTT. This sequence encodes CASSVGTDTQYF.

The chain recombines TRBV6-6 with TRBJ1-2; D is undetermined. The CDR3 spans 11 residues. Trimming took off 10 bases at V and 3 bases at J, with 9 bases between the two ends. CDR1 and CDR2 (germline): MNHNY, SVGAGI (reference sequence). The CDR3 sequence is CATGRDYGYTF. As DNA, the CDR3 is TGTGCCACCGGCCGCGACTATGGCTACACCTTC.

Here the CDR3 DNA reads TGCGCCAGCAGCCAATATGCGACAGGGGCCATGGAGCCCCAGCATTTT. This sequence encodes CASSQYATGAMEPQHF. The chain carries TRBV4-3 and TRBJ1-5; TRBD1 aligns across 8 bases. This CDR3 has 16 amino acids. V gave up 2 bases and J gave up 8 bases; unmatched junction bases: 11. CDR1 is LGHNA and CDR2 is YSLEER in the germline V gene.

The chain has TRBV5-6 and TRBJ2-1, with D perhaps matching TRBD1 (6 bases). This CDR3 has 16 amino acids. CDR1 is SGHDT, CDR2 YYEEEE, per germline. With 4 bases removed from V and 2 bases from J, the gap between germline ends came to 16 bases. CDR3 amino acids: CASSEYGTPAYNEQFF. For the CDR3, the DNA is TGTGCCAGCAGCGAATACGGGACACCAGCCTACAATGAGCAGTTCTTC. The complete variable domain, with remaining parts taken from reference TRBV5-6 and TRBJ2-1, reads DAGVTQSPTHLIKTRGQQVTLRCSPKSGHDTVSWYQQALGQGPQFIFQYYEEEERQRGNFPDRFSGHQFPNYSSELNVNALLLGDSALYLCASSEYGTPAYNEQFFGPGTRLTVL.